Sequencing of this TCR beta chain was carried out in a study of T cell repertoires in cytomegalovirus infection. Study information: A matching HLA type, together with CMV infection, was signaled by public TCR beta signatures.

The CDR3 runs 18 residues. V lost 5 bases to trimming and J lost 1 base; unmatched junction nucleotides: 9. The germline gives CDR1 SGHAT, CDR2 FQNNGV. Study observations and caveats: Cumulative frequency of public TCR beta families picked out carriers of CMV plus the relevant HLA. The study found HLA-C-restricted CMV-specific TCR beta clonotypes dominating the ex vivo response.

This clonotype showed up just a few times. Its matching antigen is unknown. One entry per CDR3 protein, called by TCRdb with MiXCR from the reads. The sample yields roughly 320,000 distinct CDR3 sequences, 9.5% seen once. Sequenced: PBMCs. The receptor was derived from a human donor in good health (CMV status not recorded). Some clones in this sample may be carry-over from other donors' samples. The chain uses TRBV11-2 and TRBJ2-7, with 15 bases lining up with TRBD2. The CDR3 spells CASSDGTSGRIRSYEQYF. CDR3 sequence (DNA): TGTGCCAGCAGCGATGGGACTAGCGGGAGGATCAGGTCCTACGAGCAGTACTTC.